The present T cell receptor beta chain was sequenced within a study of blood T cell repertoires in COVID-19 (TCRdb year 2020). Background on the whole study: Samples covering the acute and convalescent phases of COVID-19 were provided by collaborators in the United States, Italy and Spain. The prospective study material was composed of cDNA or gDNA derived from T cells, B-cell-depleted T cells, or PBMCs. Deeply sampled blood TCRbeta repertoires from subjects exposed to, actively infected with, or recovered from COVID-19 were included in the dataset. The repertoires were released in a freely available public database meant as a resource for research on the immune response to SARS-CoV-2. Samples were obtained from the ongoing ImmuneRACE study (first 160 participants) and from some 1,200 subjects provided by 6 global collaborators. Sample metadata almost always included a de-identified subject ID, COVID-19 status, age in years and sex. Where HLA class I and class II types were available, the types were taken from metadata supplied by the sample provider, not from assay-based typing.

Reading from cysteine to phenylalanine, the CDR3 counts 14 amino acids. Only the CDR3 DNA stays, 42 bases, in frame from base 1. CDR1 is given as MDHEN and CDR2 as SYDVKM, both from the germline V gene. V ends up 6 bases short and J 4 bases short, with an unmatched junction base count of 8. Summary of the overall study and its limitations: Clinical and demographic metadata were provided uncurated, with the amount varying by source and participant.

With respect to this clone: Its antigen remains undetermined. Qualities for individual bases were not recorded, and no much larger clone is one base off.

TCRbeta CDR3 regions were amplified from genomic DNA by means of the immunoSEQ Assay, a bias-controlled multiplex PCR. Concerning the study's data processing: Within the assay, amplification of reference gene primers was used to estimate how many nucleated cells each sample contained. Sequence reads were collapsed and filtered to measure the absolute abundance of every unique TCRbeta CDR3 rearrangement. For each sample, productive Simpson clonality was calculated as the square root of Simpson's diversity index over productive rearrangements. What TCRdb holds here is the immuneACCESS table cut down to in-frame rearrangements. Part of the clones is not present; checked against another copy, under half of the missing clones reflect an unresolved V gene, and the others are unexplained. V, J and clone size are those of that table, while D and trimming were read from the DNA. Within this sample are approximately 380,000 clones, with 75% to 90% of them counted one time only. The ten top clones hold approximately 3.7% of the sample.

Whole blood was collected in K2EDTA tubes by collaborating institutions according to the institutions' own protocols. For TCRbeta analysis, collaborators shipped samples in one of three forms: frozen whole blood, isolated PBMCs, or DNA extracted from either of those sample types. Specimen: peripheral blood. This chain joins TRBV28 to TRBJ2-7; TRBD1 lines up with 8 middle nucleotides. The clonotype was recovered from a young woman with acute or convalescent COVID-19. The CDR3 has the sequence CASRGPGGGYEQYF. The DNA reads TGTGCCAGCAGGGGTCCAGGGGGCGGGTACGAGCAGTACTTC.